This TCR beta chain was found in a study of T cell changes during pregnancy in multiple sclerosis. Germline V gene sequence: CDR1 SGHRS, CDR2 YFSETQ. The CDR3 is made up of 16 amino acids. Trimming at V came to 4 bases and at J to 4 bases, leaving 12 bases not matched to a gene. Profiling relied on immunoSEQ multiplex PCR, and the TCRdb table lists in-frame clones only, not all of them. Of some 40,000 clones in the sample, around 90% were seen once. The starting material was CD4+ T cells from peripheral blood mononuclear cells, obtained in the second trimester of pregnancy. The chain is built from TRBV5-1 and TRBJ2-5; TRBD2 matches 8 bases. The origin of this receptor is a female donor with multiple sclerosis, enrolled in a pregnancy study. The chain's CDR3 is CASSPGGRGGGETQYF. The CDR3 nucleotides read TGCGCCAGCAGCCCGGGGGGGCGAGGAGGAGGAGAGACCCAGTACTTC. Filled out from reference TRBV5-1 and TRBJ2-5, the complete variable domain reads KAGVTQTPRYLIKTRGQQVTLSCSPISGHRSVSWYQQTPGQGLQFLFEYFSETQRNKGNFPGRFSGRQFSNSRSEMNVSTLELGDSALYLCASSPGGRGGGETQYFGPGTRLLVL.